Each of the 32 T cell receptor beta chains below was sequenced from the same sample in a study of Graves' ophthalmopathy and Graves' hyperthyroidism. Using RNA transcripts, the TCR beta CDR3 regions were amplified. The first-round RT-PCR employed HTBI primers together with the Qiagen OneStep RT-PCR kit. A multiplex PCR was then performed as the second round. Each CDR3 protein is one row after TCRdb ran MiXCR on the multiplex PCR reads. This table has 200,000 to 300,000 distinct CDR3 sequences, around 50% appearing once. Sequencing was performed on peripheral blood. These receptors originate from an adult man with Graves' ophthalmopathy.

In its sample, this clonotype was seen a few times. The rearrangement joins TRBV10-3 to TRBJ2-2; 11 bases match TRBD2. The CDR3 sequence is 15 residues long. The trim removed 2 bases at V and 5 bases at J, leaving 1 base unmatched. The germline CDR1 and CDR2 sequences are ENHRY and SYGVKD. The CDR3: CAISEGTSGTGELFF. The CDR3 DNA sequence: TGTGCCATCAGTGAGGGGACTAGCGGAACCGGGGAGCTGTTTTTT.

This sequence joins TRBV6-1 and TRBJ2-2; D possibly corresponds to TRBD1 (5 bases). This CDR3 comprises 15 residues. Trimming removed 7 bases at V and 1 base at J, with 13 bases between. CDR1 is MNHNS and CDR2 is SASEGT in the germline V gene. The CDR3 loop is CASIRPTGNTGELFF. The CDR3 DNA follows: TGTGCCAGCATTAGACCTACAGGGAACACCGGGGAGCTGTTTTTT.

This clonotype was observed a handful of times. The chain joins TRBV7-2 to TRBJ2-7; 7 bases are a match to TRBD1. The germline CDR1 and CDR2 sequences are SGHTA and FQGNSA. The ends lost 5 bases at V and 6 bases at J; junction bases unmatched: 7. The CDR3 is 13 residues long. CDR3 in DNA: TGTGCCAGCAGCCGTGACAGGGCGGGCGAGCAGTACTTC. This translates into CASSRDRAGEQYF.

This clonotype was observed a few times. The J gene is TRBJ1-2, the V gene TRBV5-6, with D uncertain. The germline V and J ends were trimmed by 3 bases and 6 bases, with 18 bases remaining between them. There are 15 residues in the CDR3. CDR1 is SGHDT, CDR2 YYEEEE, per germline. CDR3 in amino acids: CASSSDGPAGDGYTF. CDR3 coding DNA: TGTGCCAGCAGCTCGGACGGACCGGCGGGAGATGGCTACACCTTC.

The table lists this clonotype with many counts. The chain employs TRBV7-9 and TRBJ1-2; D may be TRBD1 (6 bases). CDR3 length: 15 amino acids. Trimming stripped 5 bases from V and 0 bases from J, with 13 bases between. Germline V CDR1 and CDR2: SEHNR, FQNEAQ (reference sequence). This CDR3 reads CASSPGQIANYGYTF. The CDR3 nucleotides are TGTGCCAGCAGCCCAGGACAGATAGCTAACTATGGCTACACCTTC. The full variable domain, rest sourced from reference TRBV7-9 and TRBJ1-2, is DTGVSQNPRHKITKRGQNVTFRCDPISEHNRLYWYRQTLGQGPEFLTYFQNEAQLEKSRLLSDRFSAERPKGSFSTLEIQRTEQGDSAMYLCASSPGQIANYGYTFGSGTRLTVV.

This clonotype was observed once. V is TRBV7-3 and J is TRBJ2-2; a weak D match, TRBD2 (5 bases). Looked up from germline, CDR1 is SGHTA and CDR2 is FQGTGA. Trimming cost V 5 bases and J 0 bases, with 19 bases left between them. The CDR3 is made up of 18 amino acids. The CDR3 spells CASSQDERAGANTGELFF. CDR3 nucleotide sequence: TGTGCCAGCAGCCAAGATGAGAGGGCGGGCGCGAACACCGGGGAGCTGTTTTTT.

This clonotype was seen only once. A read error may account for a junction end that differs from germline. V gene TRBV24-1 combines with J gene TRBJ1-1, with 8 bases fitting TRBD1. This CDR3 spans 16 amino acids. The V gene's germline CDR1 is KGHDR and CDR2 SFDVKD. This chain's CDR3 is CASSGTGPNLNTEAFF. The DNA of the CDR3 is TGTGCCAGCAGTGGGACAGGACCCAATTTGAACACTGAAGCTTTCTTT.

Only a few counts were recorded for this clonotype. The rearrangement joins TRBV2 to TRBJ2-2; TRBD1 agrees at 7 bases. This CDR3 has 15 residues. Germline V gene lookup returns CDR1 SNHLY and CDR2 FYNNEI. Trimming at V came to 9 bases and at J to 4 bases, leaving 11 bases not matched to a gene. CDR3 sequence reads: CASKDRTGVTGELFF. The CDR3 nucleotides are TGTGCCAGTAAAGACCGAACAGGGGTCACCGGGGAGCTGTTTTTT. Full variable domain (missing parts from reference TRBV2 and TRBJ2-2): EPEVTQTPSHQVTQMGQEVILRCVPISNHLYFYWYRQILGQKVEFLVSFYNNEISEKSEIFDDQFSVERPDGSNFTLKIRSTKLEDSAMYFCASKDRTGVTGELFFGEGSRLTVL.

The V and J genes are TRBV12-3 or TRBV12-4 and TRBJ2-7; TRBD1 aligns across 9 bases. V lost 7 bases to trimming and J lost 2 bases; unmatched junction nucleotides: 6. The CDR3 covers 14 residues. CDR3 in amino acids: CASILGQGAYEQYF. The CDR3 DNA follows: TGTGCCAGCATCTTGGGACAGGGAGCCTACGAGCAGTACTTC.

There are a few counts of this clonotype. The chain carries TRBV15 and TRBJ1-5; no definite D call. V was trimmed by 1 base and J by 0 bases, leaving 13 bases between them. The CDR3 has 17 residues. Germline CDR1 reads LNHNV; CDR2 reads YYDKDF (reference sequence). The CDR3 DNA is TGTGCCACCAGCAGAGTCAGGTATGGGCATAGCAATCAGCCCCAGCATTTT. Protein sequence: CATSRVRYGHSNQPQHF.

V gene TRBV20-1 combines with J gene TRBJ1-5; unclear D gene. Trimming shortened V by 1 base and J by 0 bases, and 7 bases separated the two germline ends. Germline V gene lookup returns CDR1 DFQATT and CDR2 SNEGSKA (reference sequence). The CDR3 runs to 14 residues. Here the CDR3 reads CSARASNSNQPQHF. CDR3 DNA sequence: TGCAGTGCTAGAGCTAGTAATAGCAATCAGCCCCAGCATTTT.

The chain recombines TRBV25-1 with TRBJ2-7; 8 bases are a match to TRBD1. Trimming cost V 1 base and J 2 bases; bases outside gene matches: 10. The germline V gene encodes CDR1 MGHDK and CDR2 SYGVNS. The CDR3 loop spans 17 amino acids. The CDR3 sequence: CASSESPDRDFTYEQYF. The DNA for the CDR3 is TGTGCCAGCAGTGAATCCCCGGACAGGGACTTCACCTACGAGCAGTACTTC.

This chain uses TRBV19 with TRBJ2-7; weak D call: TRBD1 (5 bases). There are 14 residues in the CDR3. Germline V gene sequence: CDR1 LNHDA, CDR2 SQIVND (reference sequence). V lost 5 bases, J lost 4 bases, and 15 bases lay in between. DNA of the CDR3: TGTGCCAGTAGTCCTTCGACAGAGCTATACGAGCAGTACTTC. It is translated as CASSPSTELYEQYF. The complete variable domain, with remaining parts taken from reference TRBV19 and TRBJ2-7, reads DGGITQSPKYLFRKEGQNVTLSCEQNLNHDAMYWYRQDPGQGLRLIYYSQIVNDFQKGDIAEGYSVSREKKESFPLTVTSAQKNPTAFYLCASSPSTELYEQYFGPGTRLTVT.

The sample holds a few counts of this clonotype. The V gene is TRBV24-1, the J gene TRBJ2-7, with TRBD1 identical over 7 bases. Germline V gives CDR1 KGHDR, CDR2 SFDVKD. Trimming at V came to 4 bases and at J to 3 bases, leaving 8 bases not matched to a gene. The CDR3 covers 15 residues. Here the CDR3 reads CATSDRTGQIYEQYF. The CDR3 DNA reads as TGTGCCACCAGTGACAGGACGGGACAGATCTACGAGCAGTACTTC.

This clonotype was seen a few times. CDR3 in DNA: TGTGCCAGCAGCCTTCAGGTGGGGGACACTGAAGCTTTCTTT. This gives the protein CASSLQVGDTEAFF. The rearrangement joins TRBV7-9 to TRBJ1-1; a weak D match, TRBD1 (5 bases). Looked up from germline, CDR1 is SEHNR and CDR2 is FQNEAQ (reference sequence). The CDR3 extends over 14 amino acids. V was shortened by 5 bases and J by 3 bases, with 13 bases between the two germline ends.

The chain uses TRBV2 and TRBJ1-2, with 11 bases lining up with TRBD1. V gave up 6 bases and J gave up 5 bases; unmatched junction bases: 8. This CDR3 has 15 residues. Germline V gene lookup returns CDR1 SNHLY and CDR2 FYNNEI. CDR3 sequence reads: CASRTGGTGGYGYTF. The CDR3 DNA is TGTGCCAGCAGGACAGGAGGGACAGGGGGGTATGGCTACACCTTC.

This clonotype has only one observation. A much larger clone lies a single base off, so this may be a read error. This sequence joins TRBV7-9 and TRBJ1-2; 8 positions agree with TRBD1. Germline CDR1 reads SEHNR; CDR2 reads FQNEAQ (reference sequence). CDR3 length equals 13 residues. V was clipped by 5 bases and J by 4 bases; unmatched bases: 3. CDR3 sequence (DNA): TGTGCCAGCAGCCGGACAGGGATCTATGGCTACACCTTC. Protein product: CASSRTGIYGYTF.

The chain is built from TRBV7-2 and TRBJ2-5; D may correspond to TRBD1 or TRBD2 (5 bases each). The germline V gene encodes CDR1 SGHTA and CDR2 FQGNSA. Deletions cut 5 bases from V and 5 bases from J, with 15 bases between. The CDR3 spans 14 residues. DNA of the CDR3: TGTGCCAGCAGCCCCCCCGAGGGGCGGGAGACCCAGTACTTC. Residues: CASSPPEGRETQYF.

The CDR3 bases are TGCGCCAGCAGCGTCGGGACTAGCGTTTCGTCGGAGCTGTTTTTT. It translates to CASSVGTSVSSELFF. V is TRBV5-1 and J is TRBJ2-2; 10 bases are a match to TRBD2. There are 15 residues in the CDR3. The V gene's germline CDR1 is SGHRS and CDR2 YFSETQ. The ends lost 4 bases at V and 10 bases at J; junction bases unmatched: 10.

The gene calls are TRBV7-2 and TRBJ1-2, with 10 bases matching TRBD1. The trim removed 5 bases at V and 10 bases at J, leaving 10 bases unmatched. The CDR3 is made up of 14 amino acids. Per the germline V gene, CDR1 is SGHTA and CDR2 is FQGNSA. The DNA of the CDR3 is TGTGCCAGCAGCCTTGCGGGGACAGGGGAACCCTACACCTTC. Protein: CASSLAGTGEPYTF.

The chain carries TRBV7-9 and TRBJ1-3; D unresolved. The CDR3 runs 15 residues. V lost 1 base and J lost 4, with 11 bases in between. CDR1 SEHNR and CDR2 FQNEAQ come from the germline V gene (reference sequence). CDR3 nucleotide sequence: TGTGCCAGCAGCTTAGTCTCGACTGTAGGAAACACCATATATTTT. It translates to CASSLVSTVGNTIYF. The variable domain in full, completed from reference TRBV7-9 and TRBJ1-3, reads DTGVSQNPRHKITKRGQNVTFRCDPISEHNRLYWYRQTLGQGPEFLTYFQNEAQLEKSRLLSDRFSAERPKGSFSTLEIQRTEQGDSAMYLCASSLVSTVGNTIYFGEGSWLTVV.

This clonotype appeared once. This chain links TRBV7-9 with TRBJ2-1; D is perhaps TRBD1 (6 bases). The CDR3 consists of 14 residues. V gave up 8 bases and J gave up 14 bases, with 25 bases separating them. The germline CDR1 and CDR2 sequences are SEHNR and FQNEAQ (reference sequence). This CDR3 reads CASGENRVPANEFF. DNA of the CDR3: TGTGCCAGCGGAGAGAACAGGGTCCCAGCCAACGAGTTCTTC.

The genes are TRBV5-7 and TRBJ1-5, with 9 bases aligning to TRBD1. TRBV5-7 is recorded as an ORF, its role being uncertain. V shed 1 base and J 3 bases; nucleotides not matched to a gene: 5. This CDR3 has 16 amino acids. CDR3 loop: CASSLSGTGTNQPQHF. The DNA for the CDR3 is TGTGCCAGCAGCTTGTCCGGGACAGGGACCAATCAGCCCCAGCATTTT.

Of note for this clonotype: A much larger clonotype is one base distant, so this may be a read error. Since no conserved phenylalanine or tryptophan closes the CDR3, a read error is the likely cause. The chain recombines TRBV10-1 with TRBJ2-6, with 8 bases identical to TRBD1. J lost 0 bases, V lost 6 bases, and 7 bases had no gene match. This CDR3 has 17 amino acids. Germline V CDR1 and CDR2: WNHNN, SYGVQD (reference sequence). The CDR3 sequence: CASSEGQGYSGANVLTS. CDR3 bases: TGCGCCAGCAGCGAAGGACAGGGCTACTCTGGGGCCAACGTCCTGACTTCC.

Worth noting for this clonotype: Here the CDR3 omits its conserved ending phenylalanine or tryptophan, so a read error is the likely source. The chain combines TRBV10-3 with TRBJ2-6; D is unclear. The CDR3 has 16 residues. Germline values: CDR1 ENHRY, CDR2 SYGVKD. This CDR3 is CASSYSIGSGANVLTS. CDR3 coding DNA: TGTGCCAGCAGTTACTCCATAGGCTCTGGGGCCAACGTCCTGACTTCC.

The gene calls are TRBV3-1 and TRBJ2-7; the D is unclear. Deletions cut 1 base from V and 3 bases from J, with 10 bases between. This CDR3 is built from 14 residues. CDR1 and CDR2 from the germline V gene are LGHDT and YNNKEL (reference sequence). In DNA, the CDR3 is TGTGCCAGCAGCCAAGTGGATCGACTCTACGAGCAGTACTTC. Translated, it gives CASSQVDRLYEQYF.

The V and J genes are TRBV5-6 and TRBJ1-1; D might be TRBD1 (5 bases). Trimming left V 4 bases short and J 0 bases short, with 13 bases between. This CDR3 has 15 amino acids. In germline, CDR1 is SGHDT, CDR2 YYEEEE. In DNA form, the CDR3 reads TGTGCCAGCAGCAGAAGGGACGGTATGAACACTGAAGCTTTCTTT. This encodes CASSRRDGMNTEAFF.

This chain joins TRBV29-1 and TRBJ1-5, with D perhaps matching TRBD1 (6 bases). The V gene's germline CDR1 is SQVTM and CDR2 ANQGSEA. This CDR3 is built from 13 residues. V was shortened by 7 bases and J by 3 bases, with 13 bases between the two germline ends. CDR3 protein: CSGAEGVNQPQHF. Written as DNA, the CDR3 is TGCAGCGGTGCGGAGGGGGTCAATCAGCCCCAGCATTTT.

The rearrangement uses TRBV2 and TRBJ2-5; a weak D match, TRBD1 (6 bases). V was shortened by 7 bases and J by 5 bases, with 20 bases between the two germline ends. CDR3 length equals 15 residues. Looked up from germline, CDR1 is SNHLY and CDR2 is FYNNEI. This CDR3 reads CASKDSPGPRETQYF. Written as DNA, the CDR3 is TGTGCCAGCAAGGACAGTCCAGGGCCCCGGGAGACCCAGTACTTC.

J is TRBJ2-2 and V is TRBV20-1; 8 bases are shared with TRBD2. The ends lost 1 base at V and 9 bases at J; junction bases unmatched: 7. This CDR3 is built from 14 residues. Germline values: CDR1 DFQATT, CDR2 SNEGSKA (reference sequence). The CDR3 spells CSARVGGGARELFF. The CDR3 bases are TGCAGTGCTAGAGTCGGGGGGGGGGCCCGGGAGCTGTTTTTT.

The CDR3 DNA reads as TGTGCCAGCAGCCCGGACAGGACCCGGGGCGAGCAGTACTTC. It translates to CASSPDRTRGEQYF. The chain links TRBV7-3 to TRBJ2-7; TRBD1 aligns across 7 bases. Germline values: CDR1 SGHTA, CDR2 FQGTGA. V was clipped by 5 bases and J by 6 bases; unmatched bases: 10. CDR3 size: 14 residues. Together with reference TRBV7-3 and TRBJ2-7, the CDR3 gives the full variable domain: GAGVSQTPSNKVTEKGKYVELRCDPISGHTALYWYRQSLGQGPEFLIYFQGTGAADDSGLPNDRFFAVRPEGSVSTLKIQRTERGDSAVYLCASSPDRTRGEQYFGPGTRLTVT.

This clonotype was seen many times. The chain links TRBV20-1 to TRBJ1-5; D is unresolved. From germline, CDR1 is DFQATT and CDR2 SNEGSKA (reference sequence). The CDR3 sequence is 14 residues long. Trimming removed 4 bases from V and 2 bases from J, with 12 bases in between. CDR3 coding DNA: TGCAGTGCTATGTCGGGTAAAGGCAATCAGCCCCAGCATTTT. Translated, it gives CSAMSGKGNQPQHF.